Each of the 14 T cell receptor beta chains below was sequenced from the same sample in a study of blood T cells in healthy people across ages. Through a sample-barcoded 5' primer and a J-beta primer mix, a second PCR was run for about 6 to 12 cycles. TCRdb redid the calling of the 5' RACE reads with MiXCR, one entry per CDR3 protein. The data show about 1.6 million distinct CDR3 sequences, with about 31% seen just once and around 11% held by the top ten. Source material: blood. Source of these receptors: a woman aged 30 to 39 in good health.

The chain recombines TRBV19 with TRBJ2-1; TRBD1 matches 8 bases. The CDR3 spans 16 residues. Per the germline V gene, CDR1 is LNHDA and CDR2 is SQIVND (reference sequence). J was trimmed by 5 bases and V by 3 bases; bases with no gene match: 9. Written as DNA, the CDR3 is TGTGCCAGTAGTATGGTTCAGGGGGCCTATAACAATGAGCAGTTCTTC. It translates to CASSMVQGAYNNEQFF.

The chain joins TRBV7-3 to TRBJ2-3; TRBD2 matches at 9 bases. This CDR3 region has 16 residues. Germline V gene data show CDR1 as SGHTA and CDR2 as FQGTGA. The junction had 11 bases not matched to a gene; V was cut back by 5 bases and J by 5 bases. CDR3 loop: CASSVPGSSGRDTQYF. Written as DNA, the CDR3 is TGTGCCAGCAGCGTCCCCGGAAGTAGCGGGAGAGATACGCAGTATTTT.

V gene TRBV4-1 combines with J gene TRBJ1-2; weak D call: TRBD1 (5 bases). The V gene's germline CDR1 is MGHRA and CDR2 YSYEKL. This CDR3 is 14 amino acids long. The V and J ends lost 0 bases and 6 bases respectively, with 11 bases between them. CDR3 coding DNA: TGCGCCAGCAGCCAAGACAGGGCCATTGATGGCTACACCTTC. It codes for CASSQDRAIDGYTF.

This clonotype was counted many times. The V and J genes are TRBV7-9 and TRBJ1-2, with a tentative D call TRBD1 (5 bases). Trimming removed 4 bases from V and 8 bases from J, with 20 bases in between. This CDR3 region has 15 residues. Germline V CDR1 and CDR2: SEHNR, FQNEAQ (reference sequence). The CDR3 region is CASSSTGGQGYGYTF. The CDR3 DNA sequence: TGTGCCAGCAGCTCCACCGGCGGGCAGGGCTACGGCTACACCTTC.

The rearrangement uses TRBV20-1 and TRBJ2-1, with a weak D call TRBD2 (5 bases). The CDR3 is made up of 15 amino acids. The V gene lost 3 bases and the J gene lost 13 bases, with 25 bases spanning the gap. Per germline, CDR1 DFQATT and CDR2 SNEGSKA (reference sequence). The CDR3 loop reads CSASPPQAEAETQFF. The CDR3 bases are TGCAGTGCTAGCCCCCCCCAAGCGGAAGCGGAGACCCAGTTCTTC.

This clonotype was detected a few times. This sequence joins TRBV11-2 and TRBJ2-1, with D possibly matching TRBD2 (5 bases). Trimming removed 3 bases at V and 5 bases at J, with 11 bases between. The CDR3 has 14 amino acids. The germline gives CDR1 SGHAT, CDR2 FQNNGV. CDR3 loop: CASSFERGNNEQFF. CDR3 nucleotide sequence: TGTGCCAGCAGCTTCGAGCGAGGGAACAATGAGCAGTTCTTC.

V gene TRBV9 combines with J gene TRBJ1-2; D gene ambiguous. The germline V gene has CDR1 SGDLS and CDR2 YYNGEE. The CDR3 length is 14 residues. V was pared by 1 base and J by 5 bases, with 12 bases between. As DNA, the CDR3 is TGTGCCAGCAGCGTATCCCGCAGTGCTTATGGCTACACCTTC. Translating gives CASSVSRSAYGYTF.

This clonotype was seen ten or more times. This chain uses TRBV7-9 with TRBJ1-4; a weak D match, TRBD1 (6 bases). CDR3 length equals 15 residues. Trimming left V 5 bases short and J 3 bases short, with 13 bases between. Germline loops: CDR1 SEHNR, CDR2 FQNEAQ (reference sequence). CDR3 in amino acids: CASSGQGTSNEKLFF. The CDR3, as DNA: TGTGCCAGCAGCGGCCAGGGGACATCTAATGAAAAACTGTTTTTT. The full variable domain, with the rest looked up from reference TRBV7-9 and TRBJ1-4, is DTGVSQNPRHKITKRGQNVTFRCDPISEHNRLYWYRQTLGQGPEFLTYFQNEAQLEKSRLLSDRFSAERPKGSFSTLEIQRTEQGDSAMYLCASSGQGTSNEKLFFGSGTQLSVL.

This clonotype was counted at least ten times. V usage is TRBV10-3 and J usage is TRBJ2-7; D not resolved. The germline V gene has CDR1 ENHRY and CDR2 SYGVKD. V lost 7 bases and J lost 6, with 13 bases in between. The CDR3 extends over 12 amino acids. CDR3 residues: CAITGPSSEQYF. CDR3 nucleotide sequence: TGTGCCATCACCGGCCCTAGTTCCGAGCAGTACTTC.

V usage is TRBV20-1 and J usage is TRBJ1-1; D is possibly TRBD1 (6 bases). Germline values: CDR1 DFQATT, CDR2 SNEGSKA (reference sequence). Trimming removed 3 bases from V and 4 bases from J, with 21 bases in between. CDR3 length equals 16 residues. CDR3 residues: CSASLQGSRAGTEAFF. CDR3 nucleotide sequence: TGCAGTGCTAGCTTACAGGGTAGCCGGGCGGGCACTGAAGCTTTCTTT.

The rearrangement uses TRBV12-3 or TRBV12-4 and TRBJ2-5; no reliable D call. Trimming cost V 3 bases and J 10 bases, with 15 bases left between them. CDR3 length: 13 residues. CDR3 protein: CASSFALSTYQYF. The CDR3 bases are TGTGCCAGCAGTTTTGCCCTATCCACCTACCAGTACTTC.

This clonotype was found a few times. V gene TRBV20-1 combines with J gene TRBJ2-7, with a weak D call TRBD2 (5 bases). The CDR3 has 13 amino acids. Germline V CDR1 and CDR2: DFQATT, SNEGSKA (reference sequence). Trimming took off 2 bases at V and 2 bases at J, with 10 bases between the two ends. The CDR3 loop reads CSARSGMTYEQYF. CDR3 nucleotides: TGCAGTGCTAGATCCGGGATGACCTACGAGCAGTACTTC.

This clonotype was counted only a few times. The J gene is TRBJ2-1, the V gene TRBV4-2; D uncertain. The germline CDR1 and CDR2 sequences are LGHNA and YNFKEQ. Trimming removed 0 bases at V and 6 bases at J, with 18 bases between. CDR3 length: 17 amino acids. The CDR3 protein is CASSQERTASPTNEQFF. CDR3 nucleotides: TGTGCCAGCAGCCAAGAGCGTACAGCGAGCCCTACCAATGAGCAGTTCTTC.

The CDR3 loop reads CAWAGEPLWETQYF. The DNA of the CDR3 is TGTGCCTGGGCGGGGGAACCTCTCTGGGAGACCCAGTACTTC. The V call is TRBV30, the J call TRBJ2-5; TRBD2 matches at 7 bases. This CDR3 is 14 amino acids long. Per germline, CDR1 GTSNPN and CDR2 SVGIG (reference sequence). V lost 5 bases to trimming and J lost 5 bases; unmatched junction nucleotides: 11.